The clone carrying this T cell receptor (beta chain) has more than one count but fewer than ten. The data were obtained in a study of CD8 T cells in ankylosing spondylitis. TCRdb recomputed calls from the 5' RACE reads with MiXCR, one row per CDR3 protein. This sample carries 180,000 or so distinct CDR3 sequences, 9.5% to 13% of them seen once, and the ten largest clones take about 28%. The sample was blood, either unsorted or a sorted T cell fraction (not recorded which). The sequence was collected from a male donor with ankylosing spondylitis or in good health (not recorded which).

The CDR3 coding sequence is TGTGCCTGCCTCCAAGCGGTCGGGCATTACGAGCAGTACTTC. Its protein product is CACLQAVGHYEQYF. V is TRBV30 and J is TRBJ2-7; D may be TRBD2 (5 bases). Germline assignment: CDR1 GTSNPN and CDR2 SVGIG (reference sequence). V dropped 6 bases and J dropped 4 bases, with 19 bases sitting between them. This CDR3 comprises 14 residues. Looking up the rest from reference TRBV30 and TRBJ2-7 gives the full variable domain: SQTIHQWPATLVQPVGSPLSLECTVEGTSNPNLYWYRQAAGRGLQLLFYSVGIGQISSEVPQNLSASRPQDRQFILSSKKLLLSDSGFYLCACLQAVGHYEQYFGPGTRLTVT.